The 20 T cell receptor beta chains below all came from one sample that was sequenced in a study of identifying expanded T cells in peripheral blood (dated by TCRdb to the late 2010s). Libraries came from the immunoSEQ multiplex PCR assay. As stored in TCRdb, this immuneACCESS dataset retains in-frame rearrangements with V and J assigned. A fraction of the clones does not appear; measured against another copy, unresolved V genes explain less than half of the discrepancy, and the remainder lacks a known reason. The sample yields 90,000 to 120,000 clones; around 89% were counted once. The top ten clonotypes cover about a sixth of the sample. The specimen was blood. Receptor source: a person aged 18 to 69 in good health.

This chain joins TRBV19 and TRBJ2-3, with 9 positions matching TRBD2. Germline CDR1 reads LNHDA; CDR2 reads SQIVND (reference sequence). The J segment lost 3 bases and the V segment lost 7 bases, leaving 5 bases of the junction unmatched. The CDR3 is 14 amino acids. The CDR3 nucleotides are TGTGCCAGTAACGCGGGGGGGCCTACAGATACGCAGTATTTT. Protein: CASNAGGPTDTQYF.

This chain joins TRBV5-4 and TRBJ2-5; TRBD2 matches at 8 bases. The CDR3 extends over 15 amino acids. V shed 0 bases and J 5 bases; nucleotides not matched to a gene: 6. Germline loops: CDR1 SGHNT, CDR2 YYREEE (reference sequence). The CDR3 is CASSLAAGGLETQYF. The CDR3 coding sequence is TGTGCCAGCAGCTTGGCGGCGGGGGGTCTGGAGACCCAGTACTTC.

This clone is a singleton in its sample. The genes are TRBV7-6 and TRBJ2-2, with D possibly being TRBD2 (5 bases). Germline V gene lookup returns CDR1 SGHVS and CDR2 FNYEAQ. V shed 1 base and J shed 5 bases, with 14 bases lying between them. This CDR3 is 16 amino acids long. This CDR3 is CASSLGRVVRTGELFF. In nucleotides, the CDR3 is TGTGCCAGCAGCTTAGGGCGGGTGGTCAGGACCGGGGAGCTGTTTTTT.

The chain links TRBV28 to TRBJ1-4; D is unresolved. The CDR3 is 12 amino acids. Trimming stripped 0 bases from V and 8 bases from J, with 4 bases between. Germline V gene data show CDR1 as MDHEN and CDR2 as SYDVKM. The CDR3 reads CASSLWPEKLFF. In nucleotides, the CDR3 is TGTGCCAGCAGTTTATGGCCAGAAAAACTGTTTTTT. The full variable domain, in which reference TRBV28 and TRBJ1-4 provide the parts outside the CDR3, is DVKVTQSSRYLVKRTGEKVFLECVQDMDHENMFWYRQDPGLGLRLIYFSYDVKMKEKGDIPEGYSVSREKKERFSLILESASTNQTSMYLCASSLWPEKLFFGSGTQLSVL.

This chain links TRBV2 with TRBJ1-1; maybe TRBD1 (6 bases). CDR1 is SNHLY and CDR2 is FYNNEI in the germline V gene. The CDR3 loop spans 15 amino acids. The V gene lost 1 base and the J gene lost 0 bases, with 9 bases spanning the gap. CDR3 DNA: TGTGCCAGCAGTGAAGACACAGGGATGAACACTGAAGCTTTCTTT. It codes for CASSEDTGMNTEAFF.

V usage is TRBV7-2 and J usage is TRBJ2-7; no reliable D call. CDR1 and CDR2 from the germline V gene are SGHTA and FQGNSA. The V gene lost 5 bases and the J gene lost 2 bases, with 10 bases spanning the gap. This CDR3 is built from 13 residues. As DNA, the CDR3 is TGTGCCAGCAGCCCCGCCGGCCCCTACGAGCAGTACTTC. It is translated as CASSPAGPYEQYF.

The chain carries TRBV7-2 and TRBJ2-7; possible D gene TRBD2, 6 bases. The CDR3 is 14 amino acids. The V end lost 5 bases, the J end lost 4 bases, and 15 bases lay between the germline ends. Germline CDR1 and CDR2: SGHTA and FQGNSA. The CDR3 loop reads CASSSFSGPYEQYF. CDR3 bases: TGTGCCAGCAGCAGCTTCAGCGGGCCTTACGAGCAGTACTTC.

This rearrangement joins TRBV11-2 to TRBJ1-1; no reliable D call. The ends were cut back, 2 bases at V and 0 bases at J, with 7 bases in the middle. The CDR3 has 14 residues. Looked up from germline, CDR1 is SGHAT and CDR2 is FQNNGV. The CDR3 here is CASSLPALNTEAFF. DNA of the CDR3: TGTGCCAGCAGCTTACCCGCCCTGAACACTGAAGCTTTCTTT.

This rearrangement joins TRBV5-8 to TRBJ2-7; a weak D match, TRBD1 (5 bases). Trimming stripped 4 bases from V and 3 bases from J, with 8 bases between. CDR1 and CDR2 from the germline V gene are SGHTS and YDEGEE. CDR3 length: 12 residues. CDR3 residues: CASSVTVYEQYF. CDR3 in DNA: TGTGCCAGCAGCGTGACAGTCTACGAGCAGTACTTC.

This clone was observed a few times. J is TRBJ2-1 and V is TRBV7-2, with D hard to call. The CDR3 extends over 16 amino acids. Germline assignment: CDR1 SGHTA and CDR2 FQGNSA. Deletions cut 2 bases from V and 4 bases from J, with 15 bases between. The CDR3 region has the DNA TGTGCCAGCAGCTTAAAAACTATAGATTTATACAATGAGCAGTTCTTC. Translating it yields CASSLKTIDLYNEQFF.

The rearrangement links TRBV29-1 to TRBJ2-1; perhaps D is TRBD1 or TRBD2 (5 bases each). This CDR3 comprises 9 residues. From germline, CDR1 is SQVTM and CDR2 ANQGSEA. Trimming stripped 7 bases from V and 13 bases from J, with 11 bases between. The CDR3 DNA follows: TGCAGCGACGACAGACTACAGTTCTTC. This codes for CSDDRLQFF.

V gene TRBV7-2 combines with J gene TRBJ1-5, with D possibly TRBD1 on 5 matching bases. The V and J ends lost 5 bases and 3 bases respectively, with 14 bases between them. The CDR3 consists of 15 residues. Germline lookup yields CDR1 SGHTA and CDR2 FQGNSA. The CDR3 nucleotides are TGTGCCAGCAGCCCGATGGGACCGATCAATCAGCCCCAGCATTTT. It translates to CASSPMGPINQPQHF.

This clone was counted a few times. V is TRBV5-8 and J is TRBJ1-5, with a possible D match to TRBD1 (5 bases). The CDR3 loop spans 15 amino acids. CDR1 is SGHTS and CDR2 is YDEGEE in the germline V gene. Trimming stripped 0 bases from V and 3 bases from J, with 10 bases between. The CDR3, as DNA: TGTGCCAGCAGCTTGGCCGGGGGGATCAATCAGCCCCAGCATTTT. Translated: CASSLAGGINQPQHF. Using reference TRBV5-8 and TRBJ1-5 for the parts outside the CDR3, the full variable domain is EAGVTQSPTHLIKTRGQQATLRCSPISGHTSVYWYQQALGLGLQFLLWYDEGEERNRGNFPPRFSGRQFPNYSSELNVNALELEDSALYLCASSLAGGINQPQHFGDGTRLSIL.

The chain couples TRBV5-5 to TRBJ1-2; 7 nucleotides match TRBD1. CDR1 and CDR2 (germline): SGHKS, YYEKEE (reference sequence). The length of the CDR3 is 18 residues. Trimming cost V 2 bases and J 1 base; bases outside gene matches: 14. Here the CDR3 DNA reads TGTGCCAGCAGCTTTGGCCTCCCCCGACAGGGCCTTAACTATGGCTACACCTTC. This gives the protein CASSFGLPRQGLNYGYTF.

J is TRBJ1-5 and V is TRBV15; 9 bases line up with TRBD1. CDR1 and CDR2 from the germline V gene are LNHNV and YYDKDF (reference sequence). Trimming at V came to 2 bases and at J to 9 bases, leaving 5 bases not matched to a gene. The CDR3 has 14 amino acids. The CDR3 loop is CATSRNRGRWPQHF. In DNA form, the CDR3 reads TGTGCCACCAGCAGAAACAGGGGGCGGTGGCCCCAGCATTTT.

V gene TRBV19 combines with J gene TRBJ2-6; D possibly matches TRBD1 or TRBD2 (6 bases each). V dropped 4 bases and J dropped 2 bases, with 18 bases sitting between them. There are 18 residues in the CDR3. CDR1 is LNHDA, CDR2 SQIVND, per germline (reference sequence). The CDR3 sequence is CASSSLSGARPGANVLTF. The CDR3 DNA reads TGTGCCAGTAGTAGTTTGTCGGGGGCTCGCCCTGGGGCCAACGTCCTGACTTTC. The full variable domain, rest sourced from reference TRBV19 and TRBJ2-6, is DGGITQSPKYLFRKEGQNVTLSCEQNLNHDAMYWYRQDPGQGLRLIYYSQIVNDFQKGDIAEGYSVSREKKESFPLTVTSAQKNPTAFYLCASSSLSGARPGANVLTFGAGSRLTVL.

The chain recombines TRBV5-6 with TRBJ1-5, with TRBD1 matching 9 bases. Trimming took 0 bases from V and 5 from J; bases not matched to a gene: 9. The CDR3 has 17 amino acids. CDR1 and CDR2 (germline): SGHDT, YYEEEE. CDR3 DNA: TGTGCCAGCAGCTTGGCCGGGACAGGGATTTGGGATCAGCCCCAGCATTTT. This translates into CASSLAGTGIWDQPQHF.

This chain joins TRBV10-1 and TRBJ2-3; 9 bases fit TRBD1. Germline V gene data show CDR1 as WNHNN and CDR2 as SYGVQD (reference sequence). There are 14 residues in the CDR3. V trimming: 5 bases; J trimming: 2 bases; junction bases outside the gene matches: 2. CDR3 sequence reads: CASSRTGVTDTQYF. CDR3 bases: TGCGCCAGCAGTAGGACAGGGGTCACAGATACGCAGTATTTT.

The CDR3 region is CASSSRTSGDTYEQYF. CDR3 sequence (DNA): TGCGCCAGCAGCTCGCGGACTAGCGGGGACACCTACGAGCAGTACTTC. The chain links TRBV5-1 to TRBJ2-7, with 12 bases matching TRBD2. Trimming took 3 bases from V and 2 from J; bases not matched to a gene: 6. Per germline, CDR1 SGHRS and CDR2 YFSETQ. The CDR3 loop spans 16 amino acids. Full variable domain (remainder filled in from reference TRBV5-1 and TRBJ2-7): KAGVTQTPRYLIKTRGQQVTLSCSPISGHRSVSWYQQTPGQGLQFLFEYFSETQRNKGNFPGRFSGRQFSNSRSEMNVSTLELGDSALYLCASSSRTSGDTYEQYFGPGTRLTVT.

This rearrangement joins TRBV6-1 to TRBJ1-4; 9 nucleotides agree with TRBD1. V dropped 4 bases and J dropped 0; count of bases not matched to a gene: 6. The V gene's germline CDR1 is MNHNS and CDR2 SASEGT. The CDR3 runs 17 residues. Written as DNA, the CDR3 is TGTGCCAGCAGTGCCCGGGACAGGGAGACAACTAATGAAAAACTGTTTTTT. Translated, it gives CASSARDRETTNEKLFF.